Below, 27 T cell receptor beta chains from the same sample are listed, as sequenced in a study of response to subunit inactivated influenza vaccine. One entry per CDR3 protein, called by TCRdb with MiXCR from the RT-PCR reads. Of over 150,000 distinct CDR3 sequences in the sample, about 10% are singletons; the top ten hold roughly 36%. The input for sequencing was CD8+ T cells sorted from PBMCs, taken around 25 months after vaccination. The receptors stem from a man aged 50-75 years who received an inactivated influenza vaccine.

Worth noting for this clonotype: Its ends do not fully match the called genes, so a read error is possible. The V and J genes are TRBV29-1 and TRBJ2-5, with D maybe TRBD1 (5 bases). CDR1 and CDR2 from the germline V gene are SQVTM and ANQGSEA. The length of the CDR3 is 11 residues. The CDR3 nucleotides are TGCAGCGTTGATAGGGCAGGGCCACGAGACTTC. This codes for CSVDRAGPRDF.

This clonotype was counted only a few times. The chain links TRBV20-1 to TRBJ1-5, with D perhaps matching TRBD1 (6 bases). Trimming removed 0 bases from V and 3 bases from J, with 18 bases in between. The CDR3 spans 17 residues. Germline loops: CDR1 DFQATT, CDR2 SNEGSKA (reference sequence). The CDR3 DNA follows: TGCAGTGCTAGAGATCGAGGGACACCACTACCCAATCAGCCCCAGCATTTT. Its translation is CSARDRGTPLPNQPQHF.

In this sample, this clonotype turned up many times. This rearrangement joins TRBV5-5 to TRBJ1-1; D is perhaps TRBD1 (6 bases). CDR3 length equals 14 residues. Germline values: CDR1 SGHKS, CDR2 YYEKEE (reference sequence). The V end was cut by 4 bases, the J end by 1 base, with 11 bases between. CDR3 nucleotide sequence: TGTGCCAGCAGCCGATTGGACAGGAACACTGAAGCTTTCTTT. Residues: CASSRLDRNTEAFF. Full variable domain (remainder filled in from reference TRBV5-5 and TRBJ1-1): DAGVTQSPTHLIKTRGQQVTLRCSPISGHKSVSWYQQVLGQGPQFIFQYYEKEERGRGNFPDRFSARQFPNYSSELNVNALLLGDSALYLCASSRLDRNTEAFFGQGTRLTVV.

There are a few counts of this clonotype. The V gene is TRBV15, the J gene TRBJ1-6; no firm D call. Trimming stripped 2 bases from V and 7 bases from J, with 24 bases between. The CDR3 has 19 residues. CDR1 and CDR2 from the germline V gene are LNHNV and YYDKDF (reference sequence). The CDR3 reads CATSRPRAGRPSGNSPLHF. CDR3 nucleotide sequence: TGTGCCACCAGCAGACCCCGGGCGGGTCGTCCTTCGGGGAATTCACCCCTCCACTTT.

The rearrangement links TRBV9 to TRBJ2-3; TRBD2 aligns across 8 bases. J gave up 1 base and V 2 bases, and 3 bases lay outside the gene matches. Germline V lookup: CDR1 SGDLS, CDR2 YYNGEE. This CDR3 is 15 amino acids long. The CDR3 DNA sequence: TGTGCCAGCAGCGTTTCGACTAGCGGCACAGATACGCAGTATTTT. Translating it yields CASSVSTSGTDTQYF.

This clonotype was found a few times. The V call is TRBV10-2, the J call TRBJ1-5; 8 bases are shared with TRBD1. The CDR3 has 15 amino acids. Per the germline V gene, CDR1 is WSHSY and CDR2 is SAAADI. Trimming removed 4 bases from V and 3 bases from J; junction bases left unmatched: 5. The CDR3 DNA reads as TGCGCCAGCAGTGGGGGACAGGTTGACAATCAGCCCCAGCATTTT. It codes for CASSGGQVDNQPQHF.

V is TRBV6-5 and J is TRBJ2-2; tentatively, D is TRBD2 (6 bases). Per the germline V gene, CDR1 is MNHEY and CDR2 is SVGAGI. Trimming removed 2 bases at V and 6 bases at J, with 10 bases between. The CDR3 length is 14 residues. CDR3 residues: CASSYGGDAGELFF. CDR3 coding DNA: TGTGCCAGCAGTTACGGAGGGGACGCCGGGGAGCTGTTTTTT.

The chain uses TRBV12-3 or TRBV12-4 and TRBJ2-2, with 15 nucleotides matching TRBD2. Trimming cost V 4 bases and J 6 bases; bases outside gene matches: 3. This CDR3 has 16 amino acids. In nucleotides, the CDR3 is TGTGCCAGCAGTTCGGGACTAGCGGGGGGCCCCGGGGAGCTGTTTTTT. It specifies CASSSGLAGGPGELFF.

This clonotype came up many times. This sequence joins TRBV14 and TRBJ2-1, with a tentative D call TRBD2 (6 bases). The germline gives CDR1 SGHDN, CDR2 FVKESK. The CDR3 totals 15 residues. With 2 bases removed from V and 1 base from J, the gap between germline ends came to 9 bases. The CDR3 region is CASSQTTRSYNEQFF. DNA for the CDR3: TGTGCCAGCAGCCAAACGACTAGGTCCTACAATGAGCAGTTCTTC.

This sequence joins TRBV7-9 and TRBJ2-5; 8 positions agree with TRBD1. Germline V gene lookup returns CDR1 SEHNR and CDR2 FQNEAQ (reference sequence). V shed 7 bases, J shed 2 bases, and the junction held 12 bases outside the gene matches. The CDR3 spans 16 residues. The CDR3 nucleotides read TGTGCCAGCATCCCCCTAAAGTGGACAGGGCAAGAGACCCAGTACTTC. As protein: CASIPLKWTGQETQYF.

This clonotype was found many times. The chain has TRBV12-3 or TRBV12-4 and TRBJ2-1; D possibly corresponds to TRBD1 (6 bases). This CDR3 spans 14 amino acids. V lost 5 bases and J 7 bases, leaving 15 bases between the germline ends. The CDR3 DNA reads as TGTGCCAGCAGTACCTCACAGGGATTTAATGAGCAGTTCTTC. Translation: CASSTSQGFNEQFF.

This clonotype was picked up a small number of times. The chain is built from TRBV11-1 and TRBJ2-3, with 15 bases matching TRBD2. The V segment lost 5 bases and the J segment 2 bases; nucleotides outside the gene matches: 8. This CDR3 is 18 amino acids long. Germline V gene sequence: CDR1 SGHAT, CDR2 FQDESV (reference sequence). This CDR3 is CASSLGTSGGPSTDTQYF. Here the CDR3 DNA reads TGTGCCAGCAGCCTAGGGACTAGCGGGGGGCCTTCCACAGATACGCAGTATTTT.

The CDR3 DNA sequence: TGCGCCAGCAGCCGAAAGCTGACAGATACGCAGTATTTT. Translated: CASSRKLTDTQYF. The rearrangement uses TRBV4-1 and TRBJ2-3; D not certain. The germline gives CDR1 MGHRA, CDR2 YSYEKL. Trimming pared 4 bases from V and 3 bases from J, leaving 8 bases between. This CDR3 is built from 13 residues.

This clonotype was detected a few times. The chain joins TRBV19 to TRBJ1-5, with D uncertain. Germline-derived CDR1 and CDR2 are LNHDA and SQIVND (reference sequence). This CDR3 comprises 15 residues. With 3 bases removed from V and 0 bases from J, the gap between germline ends came to 9 bases. This CDR3 is CASSIAWDSNQPQHF. The CDR3, as DNA: TGTGCCAGTAGTATTGCATGGGATAGCAATCAGCCCCAGCATTTT.

The chain employs TRBV7-2 and TRBJ2-7; 9 nucleotides line up with TRBD1. The CDR3 runs to 14 residues. Losses at the gene ends were 3 bases for V and 4 bases for J; bases not matched to a gene: 4. Germline lookup yields CDR1 SGHTA and CDR2 FQGNSA. The CDR3 here is CASSFGTGYYEQYF. The CDR3, as DNA: TGTGCCAGCAGCTTCGGGACAGGGTATTACGAGCAGTACTTC.

The chain recombines TRBV29-1 with TRBJ2-1; D possibly corresponds to TRBD2 (5 bases). Per germline, CDR1 SQVTM and CDR2 ANQGSEA. The CDR3 length is 14 residues. V was cut by 3 bases and J by 5 bases, with 14 bases left in between. CDR3 in amino acids: CSVEVRTGNNEQFF. CDR3 coding DNA: TGCAGCGTTGAGGTGAGGACGGGAAACAATGAGCAGTTCTTC.

V and J are TRBV6-5 and TRBJ1-1; D is undetermined. The CDR3 totals 17 residues. V lost 2 bases and J lost 0, with 16 bases in between. Germline lookup yields CDR1 MNHEY and CDR2 SVGAGI. CDR3 residues: CASSYGNPPGMNTEAFF. As DNA, the CDR3 is TGTGCCAGCAGTTACGGGAATCCCCCCGGGATGAACACTGAAGCTTTCTTT.

This chain joins TRBV4-3 and TRBJ2-1; TRBD2 matches at 7 bases. Germline V CDR1 and CDR2: LGHNA, YSLEER. The CDR3 consists of 16 residues. J was trimmed by 3 bases and V by 0 bases; bases with no gene match: 5. CDR3 bases: TGCGCCAGCAGCCAAGAACCAGCGGGGAGCTACAATGAGCAGTTCTTC. Its translation is CASSQEPAGSYNEQFF.

This clonotype was seen only a few times. The rearrangement links TRBV3-1 to TRBJ2-5, with D possibly matching TRBD1 (5 bases). The ends were cut back, 0 bases at V and 3 bases at J, with 11 bases in the middle. This CDR3 contains 15 residues. The germline V gene has CDR1 LGHDT and CDR2 YNNKEL (reference sequence). The CDR3 DNA reads as TGTGCCAGCAGCCAAGATAGCAGGGTTGAAGAGACCCAGTACTTC. Its protein product is CASSQDSRVEETQYF.

This clonotype was found many times. The rearrangement uses TRBV28 and TRBJ2-1; 8 nucleotides align to TRBD2. The junction had 4 bases not matched to a gene; V was cut back by 2 bases and J by 13 bases. Germline V lookup: CDR1 MDHEN, CDR2 SYDVKM. The CDR3 totals 12 residues. The CDR3 sequence is CASSLMRGAQFF. The CDR3 DNA follows: TGTGCCAGCAGTTTAATGCGGGGGGCCCAGTTCTTC. The variable domain in full, with the rest retrieved from reference TRBV28 and TRBJ2-1, is DVKVTQSSRYLVKRTGEKVFLECVQDMDHENMFWYRQDPGLGLRLIYFSYDVKMKEKGDIPEGYSVSREKKERFSLILESASTNQTSMYLCASSLMRGAQFFGPGTRLTVL.

J is TRBJ1-1 and V is TRBV5-1; TRBD1 is a possible D gene (5 bases). V was clipped by 1 base and J by 0 bases, with 7 bases between them. Germline V gene lookup returns CDR1 SGHRS and CDR2 YFSETQ. The CDR3 contains 14 residues. CDR3 nucleotides: TGCGCCAGCAGCTTGAGGGGCGTGAACACTGAAGCTTTCTTT. Its translation is CASSLRGVNTEAFF.

The chain joins TRBV5-6 to TRBJ2-1, with 9 positions matching TRBD1. The CDR3 sequence is 13 residues long. The V and J ends lost 1 base and 12 bases, in that order; junction bases with no gene match: 5. In germline, CDR1 is SGHDT, CDR2 YYEEEE. The CDR3 protein is CASSLSGQGMQFF. CDR3 coding DNA: TGTGCCAGCAGCTTGTCGGGACAGGGAATGCAGTTCTTC. Drawing the rest from reference TRBV5-6 and TRBJ2-1, the complete variable domain is DAGVTQSPTHLIKTRGQQVTLRCSPKSGHDTVSWYQQALGQGPQFIFQYYEEEERQRGNFPDRFSGHQFPNYSSELNVNALLLGDSALYLCASSLSGQGMQFFGPGTRLTVL.

This clonotype showed up just a few times. The J gene is TRBJ2-5, the V gene TRBV7-3, with D uncertain. V dropped 1 base and J dropped 4 bases, with 10 bases sitting between them. This CDR3 comprises 14 residues. Germline values: CDR1 SGHTA, CDR2 FQGTGA. CDR3 DNA: TGTGCCAGCAGCTTAAGCGGCTCAGCAGAGACCCAGTACTTC. Translation: CASSLSGSAETQYF.

The table lists this clonotype with many counts. The J gene is TRBJ1-1, the V gene TRBV7-9, with D tentatively TRBD1 (6 bases). Trimming stripped 5 bases from V and 3 bases from J, with 16 bases between. The CDR3 extends over 15 amino acids. Germline V CDR1 and CDR2: SEHNR, FQNEAQ (reference sequence). CDR3 in DNA: TGTGCCAGCAGCCTGGGGGGGCGGGGATACACTGAAGCTTTCTTT. Translation gives CASSLGGRGYTEAFF.

J is TRBJ2-7 and V is TRBV5-1; no clear D. The germline V gene has CDR1 SGHRS and CDR2 YFSETQ. The CDR3 runs 18 residues. The V gene lost 1 base and the J gene lost 5 bases, with 25 bases spanning the gap. CDR3: CASSLFSNVERFGNEQYF. CDR3 bases: TGCGCCAGCAGCTTGTTTTCTAATGTTGAGCGCTTCGGAAACGAGCAGTACTTC.

Many counts were recorded for this clonotype. Its ends do not fully match the called genes, so a read error is possible. This rearrangement joins TRBV3-1 to TRBJ2-3; 7 positions match TRBD2. This CDR3 has 16 residues. Germline values: CDR1 LGHDT, CDR2 YNNKEL (reference sequence). In DNA form, the CDR3 reads TGTGCCAGCAGACAAGGGCGCGGGGGAAGCACAGATACGCAGTATTTT. Its translation: CASRQGRGGSTDTQYF.

The chain is built from TRBV9 and TRBJ1-2, with D possibly being TRBD1 (6 bases). Germline V lookup: CDR1 SGDLS, CDR2 YYNGEE. The V end was cut by 3 bases, the J end by 7 bases, with 22 bases between. The CDR3 runs 16 residues. The CDR3 DNA reads TGTGCCAGCAGCGCGAGAGGGAACAGGGCGATCCCTGGCTACACCTTC. The encoded protein is CASSARGNRAIPGYTF.